The next 9 T cell receptor beta chains were all read from a single sample in a study of T cells in Graves' hyperthyroidism and ophthalmopathy. The TCR beta CDR3 regions underwent amplification using RNA transcripts as the source. RT-PCR in the first round (using the HTBI primer set) targeted the TCR CDR3. Each CDR3 protein gets one entry after TCRdb re-called the multiplex PCR reads with MiXCR. The table lists approximately 400,000 distinct CDR3 sequences, less than 20% of them singletons. The specimen sequenced was blood. The receptors shown here come from a young woman with Graves' hyperthyroidism.

This clonotype was seen a handful of times. The chain couples TRBV20-1 to TRBJ1-2, with 7 nucleotides matching TRBD1. Germline V gene lookup returns CDR1 DFQATT and CDR2 SNEGSKA (reference sequence). CDR3 length: 11 amino acids. The CDR3 DNA is TGCAGCGTGAAAACCCGGGACAGTGGGACCTTC. Encoded protein: CSVKTRDSGTF.

This rearrangement joins TRBV6-2 or TRBV6-3 to TRBJ1-5; tentative D call: TRBD1 (6 bases). V shed 6 bases and J shed 4 bases, with 10 bases lying between them. The CDR3 is made up of 13 amino acids. Germline CDR1 and CDR2: MNHEY and SVGEGT. The CDR3 loop reads CASSRTENQPQHF. The CDR3 DNA is TGTGCCAGCAGCCGGACAGAAAATCAGCCCCAGCATTTT.

This clonotype has a count of ten or more. This chain joins TRBV3-1 and TRBJ2-7; the match to TRBD2 covers 11 bases. This CDR3 has 17 amino acids. J lost 3 bases, V lost 0 bases, and 7 bases had no gene match. Germline V lookup: CDR1 LGHDT, CDR2 YNNKEL (reference sequence). CDR3 sequence reads: CASSQDSGGVNFYEQYF. The CDR3 DNA reads TGTGCCAGCAGCCAAGATAGCGGGGGGGTCAATTTCTACGAGCAGTACTTC.

This chain joins TRBV3-1 and TRBJ2-5; TRBD2 agrees at 7 bases. Germline CDR1 is LGHDT and CDR2 is YNNKEL (reference sequence). The CDR3 has 15 residues. V was clipped by 4 bases and J by 4 bases; unmatched bases: 9. CDR3 loop: CASSPRAGPGETQYF. CDR3 nucleotides: TGTGCCAGCAGCCCCAGAGCGGGGCCGGGAGAGACCCAGTACTTC.

This clonotype was seen ten or more times. Germline and junction disagree at one end, which may indicate a read error. The chain joins TRBV12-3 or TRBV12-4 to TRBJ2-7, with 8 bases that match TRBD2. The CDR3 contains 14 residues. The CDR3 sequence is CASSLAGDSYEQYF. The DNA of the CDR3 is TGTGCCAGCAGTCTAGCGGGTGACTCCTACGAGCAGTACTTC.

This clonotype was counted ten times or more. The chain joins TRBV6-1 to TRBJ2-7; 10 positions match TRBD1. V gave up 1 base and J gave up 0 bases; unmatched junction bases: 24. The CDR3 loop spans 23 amino acids. Germline CDR1 is MNHNS and CDR2 is SASEGT. CDR3 bases: TGTGCCAGCAGTGAAGTCCCCCGGGACAGGGGCACCAAGCCGGTCCCCCACTCCTACGAGCAGTACTTC. Encoded protein: CASSEVPRDRGTKPVPHSYEQYF.

Ten or more counts support this clonotype. The V call is TRBV20-1, the J call TRBJ2-7; D is undetermined. The germline gives CDR1 DFQATT, CDR2 SNEGSKA (reference sequence). CDR3 length equals 13 residues. Trimming left V 3 bases short and J 0 bases short, with 9 bases between. For the CDR3, the DNA is TGCAGTGCTAGGGGTCAGGACTCCTACGAGCAGTACTTC. It encodes CSARGQDSYEQYF.

The sample holds many counts of this clonotype. This chain uses TRBV18 with TRBJ2-7, with TRBD2 matching over 10 bases. CDR1 KGHSH and CDR2 LQKENI come from the germline V gene. With 4 bases clipped from V and 4 bases from J, the junction kept 7 bases outside the gene matches. The CDR3 is 15 amino acids. This CDR3 is CASSLMSGGEYEQYF. CDR3 DNA: TGTGCCAGCTCACTAATGAGCGGGGGGGAATACGAGCAGTACTTC. The whole variable domain, filled in from reference TRBV18 and TRBJ2-7, reads NAGVMQNPRHLVRRRGQEARLRCSPMKGHSHVYWYRQLPEEGLKFMVYLQKENIIDESGMPKERFSAEFPKEGPSILRIQQVVRGDSAAYFCASSLMSGGEYEQYFGPGTRLTVT.

This clonotype has just a few counts. The J gene is TRBJ2-3, the V gene TRBV19; 7 nucleotides line up with TRBD2. This CDR3 comprises 16 residues. Germline CDR1 LNHDA, CDR2 SQIVND (reference sequence). Unmatched junction bases numbered 8, after V lost 3 bases and J lost 2 bases. CDR3 protein: CASSIERGVYTDTQYF. CDR3 sequence (DNA): TGTGCCAGTAGTATTGAACGGGGGGTCTACACAGATACGCAGTATTTT.